The rows below give T cell receptor beta chains drawn from one sample of a study of blood T cell repertoires in COVID-19. Profiled with immunoSEQ multiplex PCR; TCRdb holds only in-frame clones, not every one. This table has 310,000 or so clones, about nine tenths appearing once. Sequenced material: PBMCs or T cells enriched from blood (not recorded which). The source of these receptors is a woman younger than 35 who had recovered from COVID-19. Both conserved end residues are part of each CDR3. The D gene is left open where the match is weak. Clone sizes are given selectively: once, few, many, or a class where the clone is expanded.

cdr3_nt	cdr3_aa	j_call	d_call	clone_size	v_call
TGTGCCTGGGGGCTTGGGGCAGGGGGAAACACCATATATTTT	CAWGLGAGGNTIYF	TRBJ1-3	-	-	TRBV30
TGTGCCAGCAGCTTGGGACTGACAGAAGAGACCCAGTACTTC	CASSLGLTEETQYF	TRBJ2-5	-	-	TRBV5-4
TGTGCCAGCAGCTTAGTGACAGGGGAGTCGGGAGATACGCAGTATTTT	CASSLVTGESGDTQYF	TRBJ2-3	TRBD1	-	TRBV7-9
TGTGCCAGCGCCTCCGGGACTAGCGGGAGCCCCGATACGCAGTATTTT	CASASGTSGSPDTQYF	TRBJ2-3	TRBD2	-	TRBV3-1/TRBV3-2
TGTGCCAGCTCCCTGGGACAGGGAGAAGAAAAACTGTTTTTT	CASSLGQGEEKLFF	TRBJ1-4	TRBD1	-	TRBV18
TGTGCCACCATTGCAACTAGTATCACTGAAGCTTTCTTT	CATIATSITEAFF	TRBJ1-1	-	-	TRBV24-1
TGCGCCAGCAGTAGCGGGCCCTCCTCCTACGAGCAGTACTTC	CASSSGPSSYEQYF	TRBJ2-7	TRBD2	few	TRBV5-1
TGTGCCAGCAGCGTAGCGGGTTCTGGGGCCAACGTCCTGACTTTC	CASSVAGSGANVLTF	TRBJ2-6	-	-	TRBV9
TGTGCCAGCAGTTTATGGGGGCTGCCTAGCGGATACACAGATACGCAGTATTTT	CASSLWGLPSGYTDTQYF	TRBJ2-3	TRBD2	-	TRBV28
TGTGCCTGGGTAGGACTAGCAGGACGCGATACGCAGTATTTT	CAWVGLAGRDTQYF	TRBJ2-3	TRBD2	-	TRBV30
TGTGCCATCAGTGAGCCGATGACAGGTTCTAATTCACCCCTCCACTTT	CAISEPMTGSNSPLHF	TRBJ1-6	-	-	TRBV10-3
TGTGCCAGCAGTCCCGATCAGGCATACCGGGACACCAACTATCAGCCCCAGCATTTT	CASSPDQAYRDTNYQPQHF	TRBJ1-5	-	-	TRBV6-6
TGTGCCACCCTTGAAGGAATTGGGGGCAGCCAAGAGACCCAGTACTTC	CATLEGIGGSQETQYF	TRBJ2-5	-	-	TRBV10-3
TGTGCCTCATCAGGTACCTCTTCGGTCTACACCTTC	CASSGTSSVYTF	TRBJ1-2	-	few	TRBV30
TGTGCCACCAGTTTAAAAGCGGGCTCTAGCACAGATACGCAGTATTTT	CATSLKAGSSTDTQYF	TRBJ2-3	-	-	TRBV24-1
TGTGCCAGCAGTGAATATACGAACAGGGGAAAAGATGGCTACACCTTC	CASSEYTNRGKDGYTF	TRBJ1-2	TRBD1	-	TRBV25-1
TGTGCCAGCAGTTTAACGGGACAGGGCCTAACTGAAGCTTTCTTT	CASSLTGQGLTEAFF	TRBJ1-1	TRBD1	-	TRBV27
TGTGCCAGCAGCTTAGAGGCGGGTACCTCCTACGAGCAGTACTTC	CASSLEAGTSYEQYF	TRBJ2-7	-	-	TRBV7-6
TGTGCCAGCGCCGACGACAGGAACACTGAAGCTTTCTTT	CASADDRNTEAFF	TRBJ1-1	-	-	TRBV11-2
TGTGCCAGCATCCTGCAGGGGAACACTGAAGCTTTCTTT	CASILQGNTEAFF	TRBJ1-1	-	once	TRBV12-3/TRBV12-4
TGTGCCAGTAGAACTAACTTGGGCACTGAAGCTTTCTTT	CASRTNLGTEAFF	TRBJ1-1	-	-	TRBV19
TGTGCCAGCGGGGGACAGGGGTGGGAGACCCAGTACTTC	CASGGQGWETQYF	TRBJ2-5	TRBD1	-	TRBV6-5
TGTGCCAGCGTGGGGGAGGCAGATACGCAGTATTTT	CASVGEADTQYF	TRBJ2-3	-	-	TRBV2
TGTGCCAGCAGTGTTACAGGCGGGGGCACCTACGAGCAGTACTTC	CASSVTGGGTYEQYF	TRBJ2-7	-	-	TRBV28
TGTGCCAGCAGTGAAGCGTCGTTGACTAGCGGGATAGCCTACGAGCAGTACTTC	CASSEASLTSGIAYEQYF	TRBJ2-7	TRBD2	-	TRBV6-1
TGCGCCAGCAGCACCTTTCCGGGTCGAGCCTACGAGCAGTACTTC	CASSTFPGRAYEQYF	TRBJ2-7	-	-	TRBV4-1
TGTGCCAGCAGCCAAGTCGGTAGCGGGACCTACGAGCAGTACTTC	CASSQVGSGTYEQYF	TRBJ2-7	TRBD2	-	TRBV4-2
TGTGCCAGCAGCTTCGACCCGGAGTGGGGCTACACCTTC	CASSFDPEWGYTF	TRBJ1-2	-	-	TRBV7-2
TGCGCCAGCAGCCCGGGGACAGTCCGAGGAAACACCATATATTTT	CASSPGTVRGNTIYF	TRBJ1-3	TRBD1	-	TRBV5-1
TGTGCCAGTAGTCCGACAGGGGGGGCTGAAAAACTGTTTTTT	CASSPTGGAEKLFF	TRBJ1-4	TRBD1	-	TRBV19
TGTGCCAGCAGCTTCTGGAGCTTGAACACTGAAGCTTTCTTT	CASSFWSLNTEAFF	TRBJ1-1	-	few	TRBV7-8
TGTGCCAGCAGCCCGGGACAGGGTCCCTATGGCTACACCTTC	CASSPGQGPYGYTF	TRBJ1-2	TRBD1	-	TRBV11-2
TGTGCCAGCAGTCTTTGGACAGGGGCTGATCAGCCCCAGCATTTT	CASSLWTGADQPQHF	TRBJ1-5	TRBD1	-	TRBV28
TGTGCCAGCAGCTTGGGACTAGATGTTTACGAGCAGTACTTC	CASSLGLDVYEQYF	TRBJ2-7	-	-	TRBV5-4
TGTGCCAGCAGCTTAGAACTAGCGGGAGTGAATGAGCAGTTCTTC	CASSLELAGVNEQFF	TRBJ2-1	TRBD2	-	TRBV7-9
TGTGCCAGCAGCTTCGGACAGGGAAGTAATGAAAAACTGTTTTTT	CASSFGQGSNEKLFF	TRBJ1-4	TRBD1	-	TRBV5-4
TGTGCCAGCAGTGACAGGGGGCATGGCACAGATACGCAGTATTTT	CASSDRGHGTDTQYF	TRBJ2-3	TRBD1	-	TRBV6-1
TGTGCCAGCAGTCAGGCGGGGGGTGAAGCTTTCTTT	CASSQAGGEAFF	TRBJ1-1	-	-	TRBV12-3/TRBV12-4
TGTGCCAGCATTCTTAGGGACAGGGGTTCCTACGAGCAGTACTTC	CASILRDRGSYEQYF	TRBJ2-7	TRBD1	-	TRBV2
TGTGCCAGCAGTGACTCCGAGGAGGGCACTGAAGCTTTCTTT	CASSDSEEGTEAFF	TRBJ1-1	-	-	TRBV6-4
TGTGCCATCAGTGAATTCGGGGTTGATCAGCCCCAGCATTTT	CAISEFGVDQPQHF	TRBJ1-5	-	-	TRBV10-3
TGTGCCAGCCAAGCGGGAGTGGTCACCGGGGAGCTGTTTTTT	CASQAGVVTGELFF	TRBJ2-2	TRBD2	-	TRBV11-2
TGCGCCAGCAGCTACCAGGGCGTGGACACCGGGGAGCTGTTTTTT	CASSYQGVDTGELFF	TRBJ2-2	-	-	TRBV5-1
TGTGCCACCAGCAGAGATGGTTCGGGTACGACTGAAGCTTTCTTT	CATSRDGSGTTEAFF	TRBJ1-1	-	-	TRBV15
TGTGCCAGCAGTTTAATACCCACGGACTATGGCTACACCTTC	CASSLIPTDYGYTF	TRBJ1-2	-	-	TRBV27
TGTGCCTGGAGTGTACTTGGGGGCGGAGCACCCCTCCACTTT	CAWSVLGGGAPLHF	TRBJ1-6	-	-	TRBV30
TGTGCCAGCTCATCAAGCGGCTACGAGCAGTACTTC	CASSSSGYEQYF	TRBJ2-7	-	-	TRBV18
TGTGCCAGCAAGACAGAACCGAATTCCAATCAGCCCCAGCATTTT	CASKTEPNSNQPQHF	TRBJ1-5	-	-	TRBV6-5
TGTGCCAGCAGCTTCGAGCAGCCCCAGCATTTT	CASSFEQPQHF	TRBJ1-5	-	-	TRBV5-8
TGCGCCAGCAGTAGAACCCCGGGACTAGCGGGAGGCAATGAGCAGTTCTTC	CASSRTPGLAGGNEQFF	TRBJ2-1	TRBD2	-	TRBV5-1
TGTGCCACCAGGAGTAATGAAAAACTGTTTTTT	CATRSNEKLFF	TRBJ1-4	-	-	TRBV24-1
TGCGCCAGCAGTGATGCCGTTGGGACAGGGTCCCGAAACACCATATATTTT	CASSDAVGTGSRNTIYF	TRBJ1-3	TRBD1	once	TRBV10-2
TGTGCCTGGAGCCCCCCCTGGGGAGGGCTTGATCAGCCCCAGCATTTT	CAWSPPWGGLDQPQHF	TRBJ1-5	-	-	TRBV30
TGTGCCAGTAGTATAGGCGCCTCGTATGGCTACACCTTC	CASSIGASYGYTF	TRBJ1-2	-	-	TRBV19
TGTGCCAGCAGTTTATCGTCCAGCGGGGCCACCTACGAGCAGTACTTC	CASSLSSSGATYEQYF	TRBJ2-7	TRBD2	once	TRBV27
TGTGCCAGCAGCTTACGGGGGTTTGACGAAAAACTGTTTTTT	CASSLRGFDEKLFF	TRBJ1-4	-	-	TRBV11-2